What follows are 19 T cell receptor beta chains derived from one specimen sequenced in a study of beta chain features in type 1 diabetes. Sequenced material consisted of expressed TCRB transcripts (all of the isolated RNA was reverse transcribed). Method: immunoSEQ multiplex PCR; TCRdb's copy keeps in-frame clones and lacks some. The table lists hundreds of thousands of clones, approximately 8% of them singletons. The sample was central memory CD4+ T cells from blood. Receptors were obtained from a woman aged 18 to 35 in good health.

The J gene is TRBJ2-7, the V gene TRBV28; D uncertain. Germline V lookup: CDR1 MDHEN, CDR2 SYDVKM. This CDR3 has 14 amino acids. V shed 7 bases and J shed 2 bases, with 15 bases lying between them. CDR3 DNA: TGTGCCAGCACTCCCCCGGGTTCAACCTACGAGCAGTACTTC. Its translation: CASTPPGSTYEQYF.

This clone was counted many times. This rearrangement joins TRBV2 to TRBJ2-7; perhaps TRBD1 as D (5 bases). The germline CDR1 and CDR2 sequences are SNHLY and FYNNEI. The CDR3 loop spans 13 amino acids. V lost 4 bases and J lost 5, with 12 bases in between. CDR3 amino acids: CASSARVGHEQYF. CDR3 sequence (DNA): TGTGCCAGCAGTGCCAGGGTGGGGCACGAGCAGTACTTC.

This clone was picked up a small number of times. The chain carries TRBV7-8 and TRBJ1-2, with 9 bases identical to TRBD1. Looked up from germline, CDR1 is SGHVS and CDR2 is FQNEAQ. The CDR3 extends over 15 amino acids. V trimming: 8 bases; J trimming: 1 base; junction bases outside the gene matches: 8. CDR3 amino acids: CASQRRTGDNYGYTF. The CDR3 nucleotides are TGTGCCAGCCAACGCCGGACAGGGGATAACTATGGCTACACCTTC. Full variable domain (rest looked up from reference TRBV7-8 and TRBJ1-2): GAGVSQSPRYKVAKRGQDVALRCDPISGHVSLFWYQQALGQGPEFLTYFQNEAQLDKSGLPSDRFFAERPEGSVSTLKIQRTQQEDSAVYLCASQRRTGDNYGYTFGSGTRLTVV.

The genes are TRBV7-2 and TRBJ1-5, with 8 positions matching TRBD1. Looked up from germline, CDR1 is SGHTA and CDR2 is FQGNSA. V gave up 5 bases and J gave up 4 bases; unmatched junction bases: 7. The CDR3 runs 15 residues. This chain's CDR3 is CASSQEGQDNQPQHF. The CDR3 nucleotides read TGTGCCAGCAGCCAAGAGGGACAGGATAATCAGCCCCAGCATTTT.

In its sample, this clone was seen a few times. The chain couples TRBV6-1 to TRBJ1-3; tentative D call: TRBD1 (5 bases). Germline CDR1 reads MNHNS; CDR2 reads SASEGT. Trimming shortened V by 4 bases and J by 0 bases, and 13 bases separated the two germline ends. This CDR3 region has 16 residues. CDR3 sequence reads: CASSVLADISGNTIYF. Written as DNA, the CDR3 is TGTGCCAGCAGTGTTCTTGCGGACATCTCTGGAAACACCATATATTTT.

This rearrangement joins TRBV5-4 to TRBJ2-1; D gene ambiguous. Germline V gene sequence: CDR1 SGHNT, CDR2 YYREEE (reference sequence). V was shortened by 0 bases and J by 12 bases, with 7 bases between the two germline ends. CDR3 length equals 11 residues. CDR3 nucleotide sequence: TGTGCCAGCAGCTTGGCGTCGGTGCAGTTCTTC. Protein sequence: CASSLASVQFF.

This sequence joins TRBV15 and TRBJ2-4; D unclear. Trimming took 1 base from V and 13 from J, leaving 8 bases between them. The germline V gene encodes CDR1 LNHNV and CDR2 YYDKDF (reference sequence). This CDR3 comprises 11 residues. The CDR3, as DNA: TGTGCCACCAGCAGAGGGCAAACCCAGTACTTC. It codes for CATSRGQTQYF.

V is TRBV6-5 and J is TRBJ2-3; 8 nucleotides agree with TRBD2. CDR1 is MNHEY, CDR2 SVGAGI, per germline. V shed 5 bases and J 0 bases; nucleotides not matched to a gene: 1. This CDR3 is 14 amino acids long. DNA for the CDR3: TGTGCCAGCAGTCGGACTAGCAGCACAGATACGCAGTATTTT. It is translated as CASSRTSSTDTQYF.

This clone has a handful of counts. The chain combines TRBV9 with TRBJ1-2; a weak D match, TRBD1 (5 bases). The length of the CDR3 is 13 residues. Looked up from germline, CDR1 is SGDLS and CDR2 is YYNGEE. Trimming took 7 bases from V and 0 from J, leaving 10 bases between them. CDR3 DNA sequence: TGTGCCAGCGGACAAGGAGCTAACTATGGCTACACCTTC. It encodes CASGQGANYGYTF.

A note on this clone: The same CDR3 is also encoded by other DNA sequences in this sample. The V and J genes are TRBV18 and TRBJ2-7, with a possible D match to TRBD1 (6 bases). In germline, CDR1 is KGHSH, CDR2 LQKENI. Trimming removed 4 bases at V and 4 bases at J, with 11 bases between. This CDR3 has 13 residues. This CDR3 is CASSRGQSYEQYF. Here the CDR3 DNA reads TGTGCCAGCTCACGCGGACAGTCTTACGAGCAGTACTTC.

This sequence joins TRBV7-2 and TRBJ2-6; 8 bases map to TRBD1. CDR3 length: 16 residues. Germline CDR1 SGHTA, CDR2 FQGNSA. J was trimmed by 2 bases and V by 7 bases; bases with no gene match: 7. The CDR3 nucleotides read TGTGCCAGCACGTTGTCAGGGGGCGCTGGGGCCAACGTCCTGACTTTC. Protein sequence: CASTLSGGAGANVLTF.

At least ten counts were recorded for this clone. This chain uses TRBV15 with TRBJ2-3, with unresolved D. The germline V gene has CDR1 LNHNV and CDR2 YYDKDF (reference sequence). Trimming pared 1 base from V and 6 bases from J, leaving 5 bases between. This CDR3 has 12 amino acids. CDR3 sequence reads: CATSRAGDTQYF. The CDR3, as DNA: TGTGCCACCAGCAGAGCCGGGGATACGCAGTATTTT. Filled out from reference TRBV15 and TRBJ2-3, the complete variable domain reads DAMVIQNPRYQVTQFGKPVTLSCSQTLNHNVMYWYQQKSSQAPKLLFHYYDKDFNNEADTPDNFQSRRPNTSFCFLDIRSPGLGDTAMYLCATSRAGDTQYFGPGTRLTVL.

This clone was observed at least ten times. The sample holds other DNA sequences that translate to the same CDR3. This chain connects TRBV29-1 to TRBJ2-6; a weak D match, TRBD1 (5 bases). CDR3 length equals 13 residues. Trimming shortened V by 6 bases and J by 0 bases, and 6 bases separated the two germline ends. Per germline, CDR1 SQVTM and CDR2 ANQGSEA. The CDR3 bases are TGCAGCGTCGACAGCTCTGGGGCCAACGTCCTGACTTTC. This sequence encodes CSVDSSGANVLTF.

The chain couples TRBV25-1 to TRBJ1-2, with a tentative D call TRBD1 (6 bases). Germline V CDR1 and CDR2: MGHDK, SYGVNS. V gave up 4 bases and J gave up 2 bases, with 14 bases separating them. The CDR3 sequence is 15 residues long. The CDR3 bases are TGTGCCAGCAGTGGGGACACAGGGAGGAACTATGGCTACACCTTC. As protein: CASSGDTGRNYGYTF.

This clone was counted between two and nine times. The chain uses TRBV18 and TRBJ1-4, with TRBD1 identical over 8 bases. Germline-derived CDR1 and CDR2 are KGHSH and LQKENI. J lost 5 bases, V lost 3 bases, and 2 bases had no gene match. The CDR3 has 14 residues. CDR3: CASSPRTGNEKLFF. The CDR3 DNA reads as TGTGCCAGCTCACCGCGGACAGGGAATGAAAAACTGTTTTTT.

V gene TRBV27 combines with J gene TRBJ2-3; D possibly uses TRBD1 or TRBD2 (5 bases each). The CDR3 is 13 amino acids. Germline-derived CDR1 and CDR2 are MNHEY and SMNVEV (reference sequence). V dropped 7 bases and J dropped 4 bases, with 12 bases sitting between them. Here the CDR3 reads CASNRQGADTQYF. In DNA, the CDR3 is TGTGCCAGCAACCGGCAGGGAGCAGATACGCAGTATTTT.

This clone occurred a few times. V gene TRBV23-1 combines with J gene TRBJ2-7, with no clear D. TRBV23-1 falls under the ORF class, with uncertain function. The CDR3 runs to 11 residues. Between the trimmed V and J ends, which lost 10 bases and 2 bases, there was a span of 9 bases. In DNA form, the CDR3 reads TGCGCCAACCCAGAAGCCTACGAGCAGTACTTC. As protein: CANPEAYEQYF.

J is TRBJ1-3 and V is TRBV28; the match to TRBD1 covers 7 bases. This CDR3 is built from 15 residues. J gave up 0 bases and V 5 bases, and 4 bases lay outside the gene matches. Per germline, CDR1 MDHEN and CDR2 SYDVKM. CDR3 bases: TGTGCCAGCAGTGGACAGGAAAGCTCTGGAAACACCATATATTTT. Its protein is CASSGQESSGNTIYF.

In this sample, this clone turned up once. Written as DNA, the CDR3 is TGTGCCAGCAGCCAGACTAGCGGGAGCTCCGGGGAGCTGTTTTTT. Translating gives CASSQTSGSSGELFF. The J gene is TRBJ2-2, the V gene TRBV7-2; TRBD2 aligns across 12 bases. Trimming removed 5 bases from V and 6 bases from J; junction bases left unmatched: 4. The length of the CDR3 is 15 residues. CDR1 SGHTA and CDR2 FQGNSA come from the germline V gene.